The TCR beta chain under discussion was sequenced for a study of identical twins. Template switching added a universal primer site; cDNA carried unique molecular identifiers. In TCRdb, the 5' RACE reads were re-called with MiXCR into one record per CDR3 protein. The sample shows about 520,000 distinct CDR3 sequences, 22% of them seen only once. This clonotype occurred a few times. The trim removed 5 bases at V and 5 bases at J, leaving 13 bases unmatched. The CDR3 is made up of 17 amino acids. The same sample was also studied in work on T cells expressing NK-cell markers.

The sequenced sample was CD4+ T cells sorted from blood. The chain carries TRBV12-3 or TRBV12-4 and TRBJ2-1, with TRBD1 identical over 9 bases. This receptor was obtained from a young woman in good health. This CDR3 is CASSQNTRDRVHNEQFF. The CDR3 DNA is TGTGCCAGCAGTCAAAATACCCGGGACAGGGTCCACAATGAGCAGTTCTTC.